Presented here are 16 T cell receptor beta chains from one specimen sequenced in a study of OX40 agonist ivuxolimab in advanced cancers. Libraries were prepared by immunoSEQ multiplex PCR; TCRdb keeps only in-frame clonotypes and omits some of them. The sample has about 38,000 clones, around 89% seen once. Sequences were derived from CD4+ or CD8+ T cells sorted from blood, sampled in a trial of the OX40 agonist ivuxolimab. The source is an adult with an advanced solid tumor such as melanoma, head and neck, liver or kidney cancer.

The rearrangement joins TRBV19 to TRBJ2-1; 12 bases are a match to TRBD2. The trim removed 8 bases at V and 8 bases at J, leaving 10 bases unmatched. Germline V gene lookup returns CDR1 LNHDA and CDR2 SQIVND (reference sequence). The length of the CDR3 is 15 residues. CDR3 region: CASSSSGGAHDEQFF. CDR3 nucleotides: TGTGCCAGTTCCTCTAGCGGGGGGGCTCACGATGAGCAGTTCTTC.

The chain uses TRBV15 and TRBJ2-5, with D possibly called TRBD1 or TRBD2 (6 bases each). Germline lookup yields CDR1 LNHNV and CDR2 YYDKDF (reference sequence). V lost 0 bases to trimming and J lost 5 bases, with 13 bases between them. The CDR3 is 15 amino acids. The CDR3 coding sequence is TGTGCCACCAGCAGAGATAGGGGGGCCCTTGAGACCCAGTACTTC. Its translation is CATSRDRGALETQYF.

The chain recombines TRBV21-1 with TRBJ1-5. TRBV21-1 is assigned pseudogene status. The CDR3 has 19 residues. Here the CDR3 reads CASSKERVGRENSNQPQHF. DNA for the CDR3: TGTGCCAGCAGCAAAGAAAGAGTCGGCCGCGAAAATAGCAATCAGCCCCAGCATTTT.

The J gene is TRBJ2-3, the V gene TRBV29-1; TRBD2 might be the D (5 bases). Germline V gene data show CDR1 as SQVTM and CDR2 as ANQGSEA. The CDR3 covers 12 residues. Trimming removed 3 bases at V and 2 bases at J, with 6 bases between. The CDR3 here is CSVDLATDTQYF. The CDR3 region has the DNA TGCAGCGTTGACCTAGCCACAGATACGCAGTATTTT.

The chain employs TRBV28 and TRBJ2-2; 8 bases are shared with TRBD2. Trimming cost V 4 bases and J 5 bases; bases outside gene matches: 0. Germline lookup yields CDR1 MDHEN and CDR2 SYDVKM. The CDR3 contains 13 residues. CDR3 in DNA: TGTGCCAGCAGTTCGGGGGGGACCGGGGAGCTGTTTTTT. Translating gives CASSSGGTGELFF. Combining the CDR3 with reference TRBV28 and TRBJ2-2 gives the whole variable domain DVKVTQSSRYLVKRTGEKVFLECVQDMDHENMFWYRQDPGLGLRLIYFSYDVKMKEKGDIPEGYSVSREKKERFSLILESASTNQTSMYLCASSSGGTGELFFGEGSRLTVL.

This chain connects TRBV10-2 to TRBJ2-1; D may be TRBD2 (6 bases). The CDR3 runs to 16 residues. The V gene's germline CDR1 is WSHSY and CDR2 SAAADI. The ends were cut back, 0 bases at V and 4 bases at J, with 13 bases in the middle. This CDR3 is CASSESSTRVYNEQFF. DNA of the CDR3: TGCGCCAGCAGTGAGTCTTCGACTAGGGTATACAATGAGCAGTTCTTC.

This sequence joins TRBV4-3 and TRBJ2-5, with D perhaps TRBD1 (6 bases). Trimming cost V 5 bases and J 7 bases, with 23 bases left between them. CDR3 length: 16 amino acids. CDR1 LGHNA and CDR2 YSLEER come from the germline V gene. CDR3 nucleotide sequence: TGCGCCAGCAGCTCCTCCGGCCCTACCCCGACAGGGACCCAGTACTTC. Protein: CASSSSGPTPTGTQYF.

J is TRBJ1-4 and V is TRBV9; D possibly corresponds to TRBD1 (6 bases). Per the germline V gene, CDR1 is SGDLS and CDR2 is YYNGEE. This CDR3 is 17 amino acids long. V was clipped by 4 bases and J by 8 bases, with 24 bases between them. CDR3 sequence: CASSPPPHGGGHEKLFF. CDR3 bases: TGTGCCAGCAGCCCACCCCCCCACGGGGGGGGCCACGAAAAACTGTTTTTT.

The chain employs TRBV9 and TRBJ2-4; D gene uncertain. The CDR3 has 14 amino acids. V dropped 4 bases and J dropped 0 bases, with 8 bases sitting between them. CDR1 SGDLS and CDR2 YYNGEE come from the germline V gene. The CDR3 DNA sequence: TGTGCCAGCAGCCTCCCCGGAGCCAAAAACATTCAGTACTTC. Amino acid sequence: CASSLPGAKNIQYF.

The rearrangement joins TRBV19 to TRBJ1-2; perhaps TRBD1 as D (6 bases). Per germline, CDR1 LNHDA and CDR2 SQIVND (reference sequence). The CDR3 runs to 13 residues. The V gene lost 6 bases and the J gene lost 3 bases, with 11 bases spanning the gap. CDR3 residues: CASRGQIHYGYTF. CDR3 sequence (DNA): TGTGCCAGTAGAGGACAGATCCACTATGGCTACACCTTC. Drawing the rest from reference TRBV19 and TRBJ1-2, the complete variable domain is DGGITQSPKYLFRKEGQNVTLSCEQNLNHDAMYWYRQDPGQGLRLIYYSQIVNDFQKGDIAEGYSVSREKKESFPLTVTSAQKNPTAFYLCASRGQIHYGYTFGSGTRLTVV.

V usage is TRBV4-3 and J usage is TRBJ2-3, with TRBD2 identical over 12 bases. Trimming at V came to 9 bases and at J to 5 bases, leaving 12 bases not matched to a gene. There are 16 residues in the CDR3. The germline V gene has CDR1 LGHNA and CDR2 YSLEER. The DNA of the CDR3 is TGCGCCAGGACCCAGCTAGCGGGGGGGCCGCGAGATACGCAGTATTTT. Translating gives CARTQLAGGPRDTQYF.

The chain combines TRBV6-4 with TRBJ1-5; 9 nucleotides agree with TRBD1. With V trimmed by 2 bases and J by 3 bases, 5 bases remained unmatched. This CDR3 is built from 16 residues. Germline CDR1 MRHNA, CDR2 SNTAGT. In nucleotides, the CDR3 is TGTGCCAGCAGTGACCCACAGGGGGCCCCCAATCAGCCCCAGCATTTT. This gives the protein CASSDPQGAPNQPQHF.

The rearrangement joins TRBV4-3 to TRBJ2-2, with D maybe TRBD1 (6 bases). Trimming took 0 bases from V and 1 from J, leaving 6 bases between them. The germline gives CDR1 LGHNA, CDR2 YSLEER. The CDR3 is made up of 15 amino acids. The DNA for the CDR3 is TGCGCCAGCAGCCAAGAGACAGGGAACACCGGGGAGCTGTTTTTT. Amino acid sequence: CASSQETGNTGELFF.

The rearrangement uses TRBV5-5 and TRBJ1-5; no clear D gene. Trimming shortened V by 4 bases and J by 0 bases, and 14 bases separated the two germline ends. From germline, CDR1 is SGHKS and CDR2 YYEKEE (reference sequence). CDR3 length equals 16 residues. CDR3: CASSRSFLGSNQPQHF. CDR3 in DNA: TGTGCCAGCAGCCGATCCTTCTTGGGTAGCAATCAGCCCCAGCATTTT.

The J gene is TRBJ2-7, the V gene TRBV5-5, with a possible D match to TRBD1 (6 bases). The CDR3 is made up of 12 amino acids. Trimming took off 5 bases at V and 7 bases at J, with 13 bases between the two ends. Germline V gene data show CDR1 as SGHKS and CDR2 as YYEKEE (reference sequence). The CDR3 DNA reads TGTGCCAGCAGTGCGACGGACAGAGAGCAGTACTTC. Its translation is CASSATDREQYF.

The chain employs TRBV9 and TRBJ1-1, with 7 bases lining up with TRBD1. Germline-derived CDR1 and CDR2 are SGDLS and YYNGEE. The junction had 13 bases not matched to a gene; V was cut back by 2 bases and J by 3 bases. The CDR3 is made up of 17 amino acids. CDR3 DNA sequence: TGTGCCAGCAGCGTCGGAAGTTACAGGGGCCTCGACACTGAAGCTTTCTTT. Amino acids: CASSVGSYRGLDTEAFF.